This T cell receptor (beta chain) was sequenced in a study of blood T cell dynamics during melanoma immunotherapy. Indicated time point: week 3, after first cycle of checkpoint inhibitor. Each bulk PBMC sample had approximately 350 ng DNA loaded. Profiling relied on immunoSEQ multiplex PCR, and the TCRdb table lists in-frame clones only, not all of them. The sample lists 8,200 or so clones, about 88% occurring once. The CDR3 totals 15 residues. Germline lookup yields CDR1 SGHNT and CDR2 YENEEA. This clonotype was obtained from a human donor with melanoma. The starting material was blood, obtained from a patient treated with checkpoint blockade. The chain recombines TRBV11-3 with TRBJ2-5, with D maybe TRBD1 (6 bases). The J call is doubtful: the DNA matches TRBJ2-7 better. The CDR3 nucleotides read TGTGCCAGCAGCTTAGATGGGGCGACAGGCTACGAGCAGTACTTC. As protein: CASSLDGATGYEQYF.